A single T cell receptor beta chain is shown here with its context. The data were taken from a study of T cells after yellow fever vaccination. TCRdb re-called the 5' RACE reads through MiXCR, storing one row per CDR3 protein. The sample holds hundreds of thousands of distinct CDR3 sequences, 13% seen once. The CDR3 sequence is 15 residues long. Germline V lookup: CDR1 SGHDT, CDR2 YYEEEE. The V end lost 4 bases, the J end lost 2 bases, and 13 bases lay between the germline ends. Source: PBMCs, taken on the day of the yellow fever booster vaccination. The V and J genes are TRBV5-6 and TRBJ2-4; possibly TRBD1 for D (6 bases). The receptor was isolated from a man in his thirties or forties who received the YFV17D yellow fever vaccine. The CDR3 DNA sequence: TGTGCCAGCAGCCTACATCAGGGGACCAAAAACATTCAGTACTTC. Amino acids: CASSLHQGTKNIQYF.